This is a list of T cell receptor beta chains from one sample in a study of blood T cell repertoires in COVID-19. This table comes from immunoSEQ multiplex PCR, and its TCRdb copy is limited to in-frame clones, with some not included. The sample lists 140,000 to 150,000 clones, more than 75% seen once, with roughly 4.3% in the top ten. Specimen: peripheral blood. The receptor source for this set is a man aged 55 to 70 with acute or convalescent COVID-19. Each CDR3 is given with its conserved first and last residue. Fields, in order: V gene, J gene, clone size, CDR3 protein. Clone size is shown for a subset of rows, as once, few, many or a class of expanded clone.

v_gene: TRBV4-1
j_gene: TRBJ1-2
abundance: NA
CDR3aa: CASSQSRRANYGYTF

v_gene: TRBV9
j_gene: TRBJ2-1
abundance: NA
CDR3aa: CASSPLGTSGSYEQFF

v_gene: TRBV3-1/TRBV3-2
j_gene: TRBJ1-1
abundance: few
CDR3aa: CASSQDTLTEAFF

v_gene: TRBV5-5
j_gene: TRBJ2-3
abundance: NA
CDR3aa: CASSIWSTDTQYF

v_gene: TRBV4-1
j_gene: TRBJ2-3
abundance: NA
CDR3aa: CASSQLAGGPTDTQYF

v_gene: TRBV3-1/TRBV3-2
j_gene: TRBJ2-1
abundance: NA
CDR3aa: CASSHMYGRGYNEQFF

v_gene: TRBV13
j_gene: TRBJ2-7
abundance: NA
CDR3aa: CASSAGLATYEQYF

v_gene: TRBV10-3
j_gene: TRBJ2-5
abundance: NA
CDR3aa: CAIRKGQGEETQYF

v_gene: TRBV2
j_gene: TRBJ2-2
abundance: NA
CDR3aa: CASTPSRGLFF

v_gene: TRBV7-9
j_gene: TRBJ2-7
abundance: NA
CDR3aa: CASSREGHPPQYF

v_gene: TRBV7-6
j_gene: TRBJ2-1
abundance: NA
CDR3aa: CASSLELAGGGEQFF

v_gene: TRBV19
j_gene: TRBJ2-7
abundance: NA
CDR3aa: CASSRASGSSYEQYF

v_gene: TRBV7-3
j_gene: TRBJ2-2
abundance: NA
CDR3aa: CASSFQTVGTGELFF

v_gene: TRBV6-5
j_gene: TRBJ2-6
abundance: NA
CDR3aa: CASSPLAPGANVLTF

v_gene: TRBV12-3/TRBV12-4
j_gene: TRBJ2-3
abundance: NA
CDR3aa: CASSFYYNTQYF

v_gene: TRBV27
j_gene: TRBJ2-3
abundance: NA
CDR3aa: CASSFSGVADTQYF

v_gene: TRBV7-3
j_gene: TRBJ1-1
abundance: NA
CDR3aa: CASSATGRDTEAFF

v_gene: TRBV5-1
j_gene: TRBJ1-2
abundance: NA
CDR3aa: CASSPGQANPNYGYTF

v_gene: TRBV7-9
j_gene: TRBJ1-5
abundance: NA
CDR3aa: CASSAVGARGQPQHF

v_gene: TRBV7-8
j_gene: TRBJ2-1
abundance: few
CDR3aa: CASGGRASGPSSYNEQFF

v_gene: TRBV5-6
j_gene: TRBJ1-1
abundance: NA
CDR3aa: CASSLTSYWTEAFF

v_gene: TRBV5-4
j_gene: TRBJ1-1
abundance: NA
CDR3aa: CASSRRDTLEAFF

v_gene: TRBV11-3
j_gene: TRBJ2-1
abundance: NA
CDR3aa: CASSGLMGEQFF

v_gene: TRBV19
j_gene: TRBJ2-7
abundance: few
CDR3aa: CASSSGTGAYEQYF

v_gene: TRBV7-7
j_gene: TRBJ2-1
abundance: NA
CDR3aa: CASSSGQGGDEQFF

v_gene: TRBV6-1
j_gene: TRBJ2-7
abundance: NA
CDR3aa: CASSAADFFRKSSYEQYF

v_gene: TRBV3-1/TRBV3-2
j_gene: TRBJ2-7
abundance: NA
CDR3aa: CASSPGQHSYEQYF

v_gene: TRBV5-4
j_gene: TRBJ1-2
abundance: NA
CDR3aa: CASSQAGNYGYTF

v_gene: TRBV19
j_gene: TRBJ1-1
abundance: NA
CDR3aa: CASSIGGGAQRTEAFF

v_gene: TRBV7-8
j_gene: TRBJ2-5
abundance: NA
CDR3aa: CASSLGGSGRPRETQYF

v_gene: TRBV6-5
j_gene: TRBJ1-1
abundance: NA
CDR3aa: CASRSNRGLNTEAFF

v_gene: TRBV2
j_gene: TRBJ2-5
abundance: NA
CDR3aa: CASSEQLGETQYF

v_gene: TRBV18
j_gene: TRBJ1-1
abundance: NA
CDR3aa: CASSPPQGGTEAFF

v_gene: TRBV6-5
j_gene: TRBJ2-3
abundance: NA
CDR3aa: CASSYRRGDTQYF

v_gene: TRBV13
j_gene: TRBJ2-3
abundance: NA
CDR3aa: CASSLAREGSTDTQYF

v_gene: TRBV2
j_gene: TRBJ2-7
abundance: few
CDR3aa: CASSLAGGEQYF

v_gene: TRBV6-5
j_gene: TRBJ1-5
abundance: NA
CDR3aa: CASSYSSDRNQPQHF

v_gene: TRBV19
j_gene: TRBJ1-3
abundance: NA
CDR3aa: CASSGGGGGNTIYF

v_gene: TRBV27
j_gene: TRBJ2-7
abundance: NA
CDR3aa: CASSRLAGFYEQYF

v_gene: TRBV14
j_gene: TRBJ1-2
abundance: NA
CDR3aa: CASSQGLGPYGYTF

v_gene: TRBV6-1
j_gene: TRBJ2-7
abundance: NA
CDR3aa: CASSEARSSYEQYF

v_gene: TRBV5-1
j_gene: TRBJ2-5
abundance: NA
CDR3aa: CASSLMAGGGETQYF

v_gene: TRBV7-7
j_gene: TRBJ2-1
abundance: NA
CDR3aa: CASSPAGTSGYNEQFF

v_gene: TRBV11-2
j_gene: TRBJ2-7
abundance: few
CDR3aa: CASSYWTSGNSYEQYF

v_gene: TRBV6-5
j_gene: TRBJ2-5
abundance: NA
CDR3aa: CASSYTGQGRETQYF

v_gene: TRBV24-1
j_gene: TRBJ2-7
abundance: NA
CDR3aa: CATSNPRDSYEQYF

v_gene: TRBV30
j_gene: TRBJ2-5
abundance: NA
CDR3aa: CAWSVYETQYF

v_gene: TRBV11-2
j_gene: TRBJ2-7
abundance: few
CDR3aa: CASSPGGGEQYF

v_gene: TRBV30
j_gene: TRBJ2-5
abundance: few
CDR3aa: CAWSLRTSVQETQYF

v_gene: TRBV5-6
j_gene: TRBJ2-3
abundance: NA
CDR3aa: CASSVLQGADTQYF

v_gene: TRBV12-3/TRBV12-4
j_gene: TRBJ2-1
abundance: NA
CDR3aa: CASSLAGNEQFF

v_gene: TRBV13
j_gene: TRBJ2-7
abundance: NA
CDR3aa: CASSLRGGSSYEQYF

v_gene: TRBV14
j_gene: TRBJ2-3
abundance: few
CDR3aa: CASSLLAGMSTDTQYF

v_gene: TRBV11-3
j_gene: TRBJ2-3
abundance: NA
CDR3aa: CASSSEGGTGDTQYF

v_gene: TRBV7-9
j_gene: TRBJ2-1
abundance: NA
CDR3aa: CASSLVGGNEQFF

v_gene: TRBV7-3
j_gene: TRBJ2-5
abundance: NA
CDR3aa: CASSYRGQETQYF

v_gene: TRBV6-4
j_gene: TRBJ2-3
abundance: once
CDR3aa: CASSSASTDTQYF

v_gene: TRBV2
j_gene: TRBJ1-5
abundance: few
CDR3aa: CASSEALISNQPQHF

v_gene: TRBV11-2
j_gene: TRBJ2-3
abundance: NA
CDR3aa: CASSFSPLAWYADTQYF